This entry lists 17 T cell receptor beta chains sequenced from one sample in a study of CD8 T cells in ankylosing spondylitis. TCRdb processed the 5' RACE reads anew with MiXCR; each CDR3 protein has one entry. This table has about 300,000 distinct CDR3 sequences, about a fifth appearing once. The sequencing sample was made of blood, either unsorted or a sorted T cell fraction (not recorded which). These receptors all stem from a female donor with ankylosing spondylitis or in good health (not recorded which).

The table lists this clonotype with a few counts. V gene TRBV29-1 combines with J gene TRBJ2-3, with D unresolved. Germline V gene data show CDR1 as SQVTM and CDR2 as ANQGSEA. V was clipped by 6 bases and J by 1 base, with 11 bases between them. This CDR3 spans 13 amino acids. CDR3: CSVQSQGTDTQYF. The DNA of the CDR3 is TGCAGCGTCCAAAGTCAGGGCACAGATACGCAGTATTTT.

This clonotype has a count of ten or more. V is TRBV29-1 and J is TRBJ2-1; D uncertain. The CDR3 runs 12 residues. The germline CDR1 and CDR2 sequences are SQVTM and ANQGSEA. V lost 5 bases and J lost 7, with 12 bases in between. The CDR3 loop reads CSVCPLGNEQFF. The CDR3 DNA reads TGCAGCGTTTGCCCCCTAGGGAATGAGCAGTTCTTC.

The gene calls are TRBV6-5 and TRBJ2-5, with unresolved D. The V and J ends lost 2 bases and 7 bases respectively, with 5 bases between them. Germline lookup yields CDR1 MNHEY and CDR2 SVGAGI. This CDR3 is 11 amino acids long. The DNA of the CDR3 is TGTGCCAGCAGTTACAAGGGGACCCAGTACTTC. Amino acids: CASSYKGTQYF.

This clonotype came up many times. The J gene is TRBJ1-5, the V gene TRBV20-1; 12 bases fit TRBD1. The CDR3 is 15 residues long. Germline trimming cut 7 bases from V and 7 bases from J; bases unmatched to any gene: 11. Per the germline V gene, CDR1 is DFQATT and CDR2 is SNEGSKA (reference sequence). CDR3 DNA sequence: TGCAGTGTACGGGGACAGGGGGCCGGTAGGCAGCCCCAGCATTTT. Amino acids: CSVRGQGAGRQPQHF.

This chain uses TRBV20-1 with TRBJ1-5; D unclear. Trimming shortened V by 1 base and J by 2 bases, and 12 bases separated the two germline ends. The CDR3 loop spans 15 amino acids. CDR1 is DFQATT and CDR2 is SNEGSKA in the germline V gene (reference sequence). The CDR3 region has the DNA TGCAGTGCTAGAGTTGACGTATGGGGCAATCAGCCCCAGCATTTT. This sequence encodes CSARVDVWGNQPQHF.

The CDR3 DNA reads as TGTGCCAGCGCCGGACCCGACAGGGCCCGGGTCCTGACTTTC. Encoded protein: CASAGPDRARVLTF. V usage is TRBV2 and J usage is TRBJ2-6, with 7 bases identical to TRBD1. CDR1 is SNHLY and CDR2 is FYNNEI in the germline V gene. CDR3 length: 14 amino acids. The J segment lost 13 bases and the V segment lost 8 bases, leaving 14 bases of the junction unmatched.

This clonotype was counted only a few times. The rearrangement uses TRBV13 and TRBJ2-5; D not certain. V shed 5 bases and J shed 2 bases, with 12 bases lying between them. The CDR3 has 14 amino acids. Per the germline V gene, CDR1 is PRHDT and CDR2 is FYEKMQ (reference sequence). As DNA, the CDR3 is TGTGCCAGCAGCCGCTATGAGCAGCAAGAGACCCAGTACTTC. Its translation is CASSRYEQQETQYF.

CDR3 sequence (DNA): TGTGCCAGCAGTGGACGGACTAGCGGGAGTCTCCATGAGCAGTTCTTC. Its protein is CASSGRTSGSLHEQFF. This rearrangement joins TRBV2 to TRBJ2-1; TRBD2 agrees at 13 bases. This CDR3 has 16 residues. J was trimmed by 8 bases and V by 4 bases; bases with no gene match: 8. The germline V gene has CDR1 SNHLY and CDR2 FYNNEI.

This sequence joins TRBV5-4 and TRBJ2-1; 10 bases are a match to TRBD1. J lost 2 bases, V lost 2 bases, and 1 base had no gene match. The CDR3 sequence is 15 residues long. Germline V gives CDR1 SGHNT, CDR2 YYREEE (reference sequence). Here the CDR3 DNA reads TGTGCCAGCAGCTTCGGACAGGGGGCCTACAATGAGCAGTTCTTC. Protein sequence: CASSFGQGAYNEQFF.

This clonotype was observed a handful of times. DNA of the CDR3: TGTGCCAGCAGCTTGAACACCTACGCGAACACCGGGGAGCTGTTTTTT. Residues: CASSLNTYANTGELFF. The chain joins TRBV5-5 to TRBJ2-2; D ambiguous. The V and J ends lost 1 base and 0 bases respectively, with 10 bases between them. The CDR3 totals 16 residues. In germline, CDR1 is SGHKS, CDR2 YYEKEE (reference sequence).

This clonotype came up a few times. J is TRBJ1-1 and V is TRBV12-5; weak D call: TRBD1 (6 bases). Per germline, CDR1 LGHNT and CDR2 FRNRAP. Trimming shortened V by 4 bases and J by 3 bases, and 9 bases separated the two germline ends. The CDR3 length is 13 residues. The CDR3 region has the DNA TGTGCTAGTGGTTATAACAGGGACACTGAAGCTTTCTTT. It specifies CASGYNRDTEAFF.

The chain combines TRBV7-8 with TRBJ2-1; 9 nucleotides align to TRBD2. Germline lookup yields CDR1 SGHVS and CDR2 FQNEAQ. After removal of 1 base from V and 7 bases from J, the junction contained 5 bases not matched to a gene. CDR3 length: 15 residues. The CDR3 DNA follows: TGTGCCAGCAGCTTAGAGCTAGCGGGATTGAATGAGCAGTTCTTC. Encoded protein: CASSLELAGLNEQFF.

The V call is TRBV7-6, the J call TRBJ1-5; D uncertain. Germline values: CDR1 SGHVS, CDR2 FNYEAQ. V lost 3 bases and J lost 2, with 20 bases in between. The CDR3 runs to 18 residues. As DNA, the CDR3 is TGTGCCAGCAGCTTTAAAGCCCCAGGTCCTTGGGGCAATCAGCCCCAGCATTTT. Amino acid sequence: CASSFKAPGPWGNQPQHF. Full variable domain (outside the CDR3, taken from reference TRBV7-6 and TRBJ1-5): GAGVSQSPRYKVTKRGQDVALRCDPISGHVSLYWYRQALGQGPEFLTYFNYEAQQDKSGLPNDRFSAERPEGSISTLTIQRTEQRDSAMYRCASSFKAPGPWGNQPQHFGDGTRLSIL.

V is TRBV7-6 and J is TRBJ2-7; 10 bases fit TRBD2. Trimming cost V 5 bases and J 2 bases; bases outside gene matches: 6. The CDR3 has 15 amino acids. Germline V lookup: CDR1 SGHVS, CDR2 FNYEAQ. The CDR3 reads CASSPGLAATYEQYF. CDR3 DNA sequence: TGTGCCAGCAGCCCAGGACTAGCGGCAACCTACGAGCAGTACTTC.

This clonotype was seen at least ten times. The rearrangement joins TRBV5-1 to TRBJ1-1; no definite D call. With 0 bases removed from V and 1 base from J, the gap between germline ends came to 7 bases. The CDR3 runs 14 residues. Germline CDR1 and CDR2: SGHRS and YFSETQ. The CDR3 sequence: CASSLGVANTEAFF. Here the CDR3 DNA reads TGCGCCAGCAGCTTGGGTGTGGCGAACACTGAAGCTTTCTTT.

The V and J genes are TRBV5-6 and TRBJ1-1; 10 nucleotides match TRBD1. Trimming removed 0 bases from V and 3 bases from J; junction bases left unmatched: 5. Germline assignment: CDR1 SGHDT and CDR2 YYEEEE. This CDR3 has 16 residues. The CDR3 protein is CASSLGQGASYTEAFF. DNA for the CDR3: TGTGCCAGCAGCTTGGGACAGGGGGCATCATACACTGAAGCTTTCTTT. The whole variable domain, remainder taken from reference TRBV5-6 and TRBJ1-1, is DAGVTQSPTHLIKTRGQQVTLRCSPKSGHDTVSWYQQALGQGPQFIFQYYEEEERQRGNFPDRFSGHQFPNYSSELNVNALLLGDSALYLCASSLGQGASYTEAFFGQGTRLTVV.

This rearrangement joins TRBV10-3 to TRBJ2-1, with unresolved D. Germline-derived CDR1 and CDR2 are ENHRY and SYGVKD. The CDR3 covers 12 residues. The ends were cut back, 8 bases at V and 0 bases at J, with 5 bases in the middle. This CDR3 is CAIGSSYNEQFF. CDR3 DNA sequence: TGTGCCATCGGCAGCTCCTACAATGAGCAGTTCTTC.